The 24 T cell receptor beta chains below were found in one sample sequenced in a study of blood T cell repertoires in COVID-19. Profiling relied on immunoSEQ multiplex PCR, and the TCRdb table lists in-frame clones only, not all of them. This sample yields over 200,000 clones, of which around 84% are seen a single time; roughly a sixth belongs to the top ten. The source material was PBMCs or T cells enriched from blood (not recorded which). The receptor set was obtained from a man younger than 35 who had recovered from COVID-19.

The chain joins TRBV27 to TRBJ1-2; D gene unclear. Trimming took 5 bases from V and 6 from J, leaving 19 bases between them. CDR1 and CDR2 from the germline V gene are MNHEY and SMNVEV (reference sequence). The CDR3 runs 15 residues. CDR3 nucleotide sequence: TGTGCCAGCAGTCGCTCCCAACACGAACGAAATGGCTACACCTTC. It is translated as CASSRSQHERNGYTF.

This chain joins TRBV19 and TRBJ1-3; 7 bases agree with TRBD1. The CDR3 loop spans 12 amino acids. Germline CDR1 and CDR2: LNHDA and SQIVND (reference sequence). Trimming removed 8 bases from V and 4 bases from J; junction bases left unmatched: 2. The CDR3 sequence is CASQGQGNTIYF. CDR3 nucleotide sequence: TGTGCCAGTCAGGGACAGGGAAACACCATATATTTT.

CDR3 nucleotides: TGTGCCATCAGTGTGAGGGGGCTCGATTCACCCCTCCACTTT. Protein: CAISVRGLDSPLHF. The chain couples TRBV10-3 to TRBJ1-6; 7 nucleotides align to TRBD1. Germline V CDR1 and CDR2: ENHRY, SYGVKD. CDR3 length: 14 residues. V gave up 4 bases and J gave up 8 bases; unmatched junction bases: 5.

This sequence joins TRBV4-1 and TRBJ1-3, with unresolved D. V lost 0 bases, J lost 0 bases, and 9 bases lay in between. Germline V lookup: CDR1 MGHRA, CDR2 YSYEKL. The CDR3 runs 16 residues. The CDR3 region is CASSQDGVYSGNTIYF. CDR3 nucleotide sequence: TGCGCCAGCAGCCAAGACGGTGTTTACTCTGGAAACACCATATATTTT.

The rearrangement joins TRBV19 to TRBJ2-2, with 12 bases lining up with TRBD1. The CDR3 contains 15 residues. CDR1 and CDR2 (germline): LNHDA, SQIVND (reference sequence). Losses at the gene ends were 5 bases for V and 6 bases for J; bases not matched to a gene: 4. CDR3 nucleotide sequence: TGTGCCAGTAGTTCCGGGACAGGGGGCTCCGGGGAGCTGTTTTTT. Residues: CASSSGTGGSGELFF. The variable domain in full, with the rest retrieved from reference TRBV19 and TRBJ2-2, is DGGITQSPKYLFRKEGQNVTLSCEQNLNHDAMYWYRQDPGQGLRLIYYSQIVNDFQKGDIAEGYSVSREKKESFPLTVTSAQKNPTAFYLCASSSGTGGSGELFFGEGSRLTVL.

The genes are TRBV18 and TRBJ2-7; D might be TRBD2 (6 bases). This CDR3 is built from 17 residues. From germline, CDR1 is KGHSH and CDR2 LQKENI. The V end lost 2 bases, the J end lost 1 base, and 18 bases lay between the germline ends. Here the CDR3 reads CASSPFGVGTDSYEQYF. CDR3 coding DNA: TGTGCCAGCTCACCATTTGGAGTTGGGACTGATTCCTACGAGCAGTACTTC.

The chain carries TRBV2 and TRBJ1-2; 7 nucleotides line up with TRBD1. Germline lookup yields CDR1 SNHLY and CDR2 FYNNEI. The CDR3 sequence is 13 residues long. With V trimmed by 7 bases and J by 2 bases, 4 bases remained unmatched. The CDR3 sequence: CASTGQLNYGYTF. The CDR3 nucleotides are TGTGCCAGCACGGGACAGCTAAACTATGGCTACACCTTC.

The genes are TRBV15 and TRBJ1-1, with D perhaps TRBD1 (5 bases). The V gene's germline CDR1 is LNHNV and CDR2 YYDKDF (reference sequence). Trimming shortened V by 1 base and J by 0 bases, and 12 bases separated the two germline ends. There are 16 residues in the CDR3. CDR3 DNA sequence: TGTGCCACCAGCAGAGGAATTAGGGACTTGAACACTGAAGCTTTCTTT. This sequence encodes CATSRGIRDLNTEAFF.

The gene calls are TRBV6-5 and TRBJ2-5; D is possibly TRBD1 (5 bases). Deletions cut 2 bases from V and 5 bases from J, with 15 bases between. The CDR3 sequence is 15 residues long. Per germline, CDR1 MNHEY and CDR2 SVGAGI. CDR3 DNA: TGTGCCAGCAGTTACATATTTTCAGGGTTGGAGACCCAGTACTTC. Amino acid sequence: CASSYIFSGLETQYF.

The chain is built from TRBV5-1 and TRBJ2-5; D is ambiguous. The CDR3 totals 13 residues. Germline V gene sequence: CDR1 SGHRS, CDR2 YFSETQ. V lost 0 bases and J 5 bases, leaving 8 bases between the germline ends. CDR3 nucleotides: TGCGCCAGCAGCTTGGGGCGGTCGGAGACCCAGTACTTC. Protein sequence: CASSLGRSETQYF.

This clone was recorded once. Here the CDR3 reads CSVEVQGSNQPQHF. The CDR3 DNA reads as TGCAGCGTTGAAGTTCAGGGAAGCAATCAGCCCCAGCATTTT. V and J are TRBV29-1 and TRBJ1-5; maybe TRBD1 (5 bases). The V gene lost 1 base and the J gene lost 1 base, with 8 bases spanning the gap. Germline-derived CDR1 and CDR2 are SQVTM and ANQGSEA. The length of the CDR3 is 14 residues.

The chain joins TRBV5-1 to TRBJ1-1, with D maybe TRBD1 (5 bases). The germline V gene has CDR1 SGHRS and CDR2 YFSETQ. Between the trimmed V and J ends, which lost 0 bases and 1 base, there was a span of 13 bases. The CDR3 is 16 residues long. The CDR3 here is CASSLDGGAGNTEAFF. CDR3 coding DNA: TGCGCCAGCAGCTTGGATGGGGGAGCGGGGAACACTGAAGCTTTCTTT. Full variable domain (rest looked up from reference TRBV5-1 and TRBJ1-1): KAGVTQTPRYLIKTRGQQVTLSCSPISGHRSVSWYQQTPGQGLQFLFEYFSETQRNKGNFPGRFSGRQFSNSRSEMNVSTLELGDSALYLCASSLDGGAGNTEAFFGQGTRLTVV.

The chain joins TRBV4-2 to TRBJ1-2; TRBD1 matches at 10 bases. CDR3 size: 20 residues. Germline CDR1 LGHNA, CDR2 YNFKEQ. V was clipped by 6 bases and J by 3 bases; unmatched bases: 22. CDR3 sequence (DNA): TGTGCCAGCAGTCCCCCGACGTGGGACAGGGGTAGGGAAGGCGACTATGGCTACACCTTC. Translating it yields CASSPPTWDRGREGDYGYTF.

The chain couples TRBV27 to TRBJ1-2; D call uncertain. The V gene's germline CDR1 is MNHEY and CDR2 SMNVEV (reference sequence). V was cut by 7 bases and J by 2 bases, with 11 bases left in between. The CDR3 runs to 13 residues. The CDR3 DNA reads TGTGCCAGCAAGTCCTGGCAGAACTATGGCTACACCTTC. It encodes CASKSWQNYGYTF.

The chain carries TRBV11-2 and TRBJ2-6, with D perhaps TRBD2 (6 bases). The CDR3 is 17 residues long. Trimming left V 5 bases short and J 0 bases short, with 14 bases between. CDR1 is SGHAT, CDR2 FQNNGV, per germline. CDR3 sequence reads: CASSARDGFSGANVLTF. The CDR3 nucleotides read TGTGCCAGCAGCGCGCGGGACGGGTTCTCTGGGGCCAACGTCCTGACTTTC.

The chain combines TRBV11-3 with TRBJ2-1; the match to TRBD1 covers 7 bases. CDR1 and CDR2 from the germline V gene are SGHNT and YENEEA. This CDR3 contains 17 residues. Germline trimming cut 4 bases from V and 4 bases from J; bases unmatched to any gene: 13. The CDR3 coding sequence is TGTGCCAGCAGCTCCGACAGGGCTGACCGTAAATACAATGAGCAGTTCTTC. Translated, it gives CASSSDRADRKYNEQFF.

The chain carries TRBV5-1 and TRBJ2-1, with D maybe TRBD1 (6 bases). Germline V gene data show CDR1 as SGHRS and CDR2 as YFSETQ. This CDR3 spans 13 amino acids. Trimming removed 2 bases from V and 5 bases from J, with 8 bases in between. The CDR3 region has the DNA TGCGCCAGCAGCTTAGGGACAAACAATGAGCAGTTCTTC. Protein product: CASSLGTNNEQFF.

This clone was counted once. V and J are TRBV5-1 and TRBJ1-4; possibly TRBD1 for D (6 bases). The V gene's germline CDR1 is SGHRS and CDR2 YFSETQ. V was trimmed by 8 bases and J by 3 bases, leaving 14 bases between them. This CDR3 has 14 residues. CDR3 sequence: CASTTGIANEKLFF. Written as DNA, the CDR3 is TGCGCCAGTACTACAGGGATCGCTAATGAAAAACTGTTTTTT.

This chain links TRBV11-2 with TRBJ1-1; tentatively, D is TRBD1 (6 bases). Trimming cost V 5 bases and J 6 bases, with 16 bases left between them. This CDR3 contains 14 residues. Germline CDR1 is SGHAT and CDR2 is FQNNGV. CDR3 coding DNA: TGTGCCAGCAGCCCCCTGCGGGGGGCTTCTGAAGCTTTCTTT. Amino acids: CASSPLRGASEAFF.

The J gene is TRBJ1-1, the V gene TRBV2; no definite D call. The CDR3 sequence is 15 residues long. The germline V and J ends were trimmed by 6 bases and 1 base, with 15 bases remaining between them. Germline values: CDR1 SNHLY, CDR2 FYNNEI. The CDR3, as DNA: TGTGCCAGCAGCCGAATCTCGAGTCGGAACACTGAAGCTTTCTTT. Its protein product is CASSRISSRNTEAFF.

V is TRBV28 and J is TRBJ1-2; TRBD1 matches at 8 bases. V shed 3 bases and J 2 bases; nucleotides not matched to a gene: 8. The CDR3 contains 16 residues. The germline V gene has CDR1 MDHEN and CDR2 SYDVKM. This CDR3 reads CASSLAQYRGNYGYTF. The CDR3 DNA reads as TGTGCCAGCAGTTTGGCCCAATACAGGGGGAACTATGGCTACACCTTC.

This chain uses TRBV18 with TRBJ2-7, with 10 bases identical to TRBD2. Per the germline V gene, CDR1 is KGHSH and CDR2 is LQKENI. This CDR3 comprises 15 residues. V shed 2 bases, J shed 6 bases, and the junction held 7 bases outside the gene matches. In nucleotides, the CDR3 is TGTGCCAGCTCACCATCGCTAGCGGGAGCTTCCGAGCAGTACTTC. Its protein is CASSPSLAGASEQYF.

The chain employs TRBV19 and TRBJ2-5, with 8 bases matching TRBD2. The CDR3 sequence is 15 residues long. After removal of 10 bases from V and 2 bases from J, the junction contained 12 bases not matched to a gene. CDR1 and CDR2 (germline): LNHDA, SQIVND (reference sequence). In nucleotides, the CDR3 is TGTGCCACAAAGCCAGCGGGAGAGGGACAAGAGACCCAGTACTTC. Its protein is CATKPAGEGQETQYF.

The chain uses TRBV20-1 and TRBJ2-7; D uncertain. The ends were cut back, 6 bases at V and 3 bases at J, with 9 bases in the middle. Germline V gene lookup returns CDR1 DFQATT and CDR2 SNEGSKA (reference sequence). CDR3 length: 11 amino acids. The CDR3 sequence is CSAVAGYEQYF. CDR3 nucleotides: TGCAGTGCCGTGGCAGGCTACGAGCAGTACTTC.